This TCR beta chain comes out of a study of blood T cell repertoires in COVID-19. In the study overall: Specimens from acute and convalescent COVID-19 originated in the United States, Italy and Spain. From T cells, B-cell-depleted T cells, or PBMCs came the material, which was cDNA or gDNA.

One Seattle source followed patients from active infection through their disease course. As originally analysed: Reference gene primer amplification in the assay estimated nucleated cell counts. Sequencing was performed with immunoSEQ multiplex PCR; in TCRdb, only in-frame clones are kept and a portion is missing. For V, J and clone size, that table is used; D and trimming come from the DNA. The table lists about 150,000 clones, about 85% of them singletons. The ends lost 6 bases at V and 3 bases at J; junction bases unmatched: 7. Germline-derived CDR1 and CDR2 are MRHNA and SNTAGT. There are 15 residues in the CDR3.

V gene TRBV6-4 combines with J gene TRBJ1-5; 8 bases are shared with TRBD1. The TCR sequence derives from a woman in her sixties with COVID-19, enrolled during active disease. Sequenced sample: peripheral blood. CDR3 sequence reads: CASSPGQGPNQPQHF. The CDR3 DNA follows: TGTGCCAGCAGCCCAGGACAGGGCCCCAATCAGCCCCAGCATTTT.